What follows describes a single T cell receptor (beta chain). Its cognate antigen is unknown. This entry is derived from a study of CD8+CD57+ T cells in acquired aplastic anemia. Whole-study context: Mean read depth for CD4+ cells from healthy donors was some 11 million. Study outcomes and limitations: Overlap between patients and controls comprised about 28 CD8+ CDR3 sequences.

The template for TCR beta VDJ and CDR3 sequence profiling was genomic DNA. A single record per CDR3 protein comes from TCRdb applying MiXCR to the reads. The top ten hold 23% of the sample, which has some 42,000 distinct CDR3 sequences, 65% to 70% seen once. V was cut by 3 bases and J by 6 bases, with 11 bases left in between. The CDR3 is 13 residues long. Per the germline V gene, CDR1 is LNHDA and CDR2 is SQIVND (reference sequence). The chain combines TRBV19 with TRBJ1-2; D remains ambiguous. The clonotype comes from a human donor in good health, serving as a control. Sample: sorted CD4+, CD8+, or CD8+CD57+ T cells (not recorded which) from PBMCs. The CDR3 loop reads CASSIRWKHGYTF. CDR3 nucleotides: TGTGCCAGTAGTATCAGGTGGAAGCATGGCTACACCTTC.